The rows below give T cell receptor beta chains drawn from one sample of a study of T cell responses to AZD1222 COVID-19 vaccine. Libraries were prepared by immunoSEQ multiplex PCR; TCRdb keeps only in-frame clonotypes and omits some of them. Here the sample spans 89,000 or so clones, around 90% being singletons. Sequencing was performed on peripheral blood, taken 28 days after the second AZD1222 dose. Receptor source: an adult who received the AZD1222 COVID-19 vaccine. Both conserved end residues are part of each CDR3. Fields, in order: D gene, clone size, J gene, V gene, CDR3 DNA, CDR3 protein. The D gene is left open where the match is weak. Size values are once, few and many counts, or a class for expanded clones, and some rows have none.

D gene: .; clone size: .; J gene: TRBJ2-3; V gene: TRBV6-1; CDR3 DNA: TGTGCCAGCAGTGAATGGCTCCCAGATACGCAGTATTTT; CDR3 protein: CASSEWLPDTQYF
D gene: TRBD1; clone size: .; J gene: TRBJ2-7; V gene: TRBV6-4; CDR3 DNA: TGTGCCAGCAGTTACGGGACAGGGGGCACCTACGAGCAGTACTTC; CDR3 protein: CASSYGTGGTYEQYF
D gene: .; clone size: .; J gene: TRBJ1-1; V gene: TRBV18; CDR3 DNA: TGTGCCAGCTCACCAAGCGCGGGCCCTGAAGCTTTCTTT; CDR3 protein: CASSPSAGPEAFF
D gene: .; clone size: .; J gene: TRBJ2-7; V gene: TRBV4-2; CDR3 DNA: TGTGCCAGCAGCCAGGAAATCTTAGCACCCGGGCAGTACTTC; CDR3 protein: CASSQEILAPGQYF
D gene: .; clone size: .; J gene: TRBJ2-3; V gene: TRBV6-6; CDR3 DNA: TGTGCCAGCAGTTATGGCGGAGTAGTTGCAGATACGCAGTATTTT; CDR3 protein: CASSYGGVVADTQYF
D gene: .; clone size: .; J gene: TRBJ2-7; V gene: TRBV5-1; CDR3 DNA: TGCGCCAGCAGCTTGGTGGTTGCGGGAAGGTACGAGCAGTACTTC; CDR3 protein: CASSLVVAGRYEQYF
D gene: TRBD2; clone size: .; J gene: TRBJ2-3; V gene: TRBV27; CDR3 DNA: TGTGCCAGCAGCCGAAGACTAGCGGGAGTGGGGAGTGTGAGTACGCAGTATTTT; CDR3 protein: CASSRRLAGVGSVSTQYF
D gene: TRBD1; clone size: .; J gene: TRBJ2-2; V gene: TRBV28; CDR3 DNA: TGTGCCAGCAGTCACCCGGGACAGGGGGCCGGCGGGGAGCTGTTTTTT; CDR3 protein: CASSHPGQGAGGELFF
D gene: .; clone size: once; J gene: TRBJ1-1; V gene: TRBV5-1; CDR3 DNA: TGCGCCAGCAGCACAGGGTATTTGAACACTGAAGCTTTCTTT; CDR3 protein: CASSTGYLNTEAFF
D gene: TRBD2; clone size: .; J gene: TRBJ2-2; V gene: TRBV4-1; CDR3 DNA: TGCGCCAGCAGCCAAGGGGTAGGCGGGAGTTTGGCCGGGGAGCTGTTTTTT; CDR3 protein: CASSQGVGGSLAGELFF
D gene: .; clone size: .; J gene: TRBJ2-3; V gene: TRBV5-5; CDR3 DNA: TGTGCCAGCAGCTTGGGGTCACCGTTGGATACGCAGTATTTT; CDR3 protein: CASSLGSPLDTQYF
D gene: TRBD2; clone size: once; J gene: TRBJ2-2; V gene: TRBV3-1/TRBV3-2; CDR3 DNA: TGTGCCAGCAGCCAACTAGCGGGAGGCCGCACCGGGGAGCTGTTTTTT; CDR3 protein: CASSQLAGGRTGELFF
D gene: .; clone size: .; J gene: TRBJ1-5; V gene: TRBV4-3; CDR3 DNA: TGCGCCAGCAGCCAAGATCCGTATCAGCCCCAGCATTTT; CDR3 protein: CASSQDPYQPQHF
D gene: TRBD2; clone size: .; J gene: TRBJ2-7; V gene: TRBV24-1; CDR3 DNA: TGTGCCACCGCTCTTGGGGGAGGGGACGAGCAGTACTTC; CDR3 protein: CATALGGGDEQYF
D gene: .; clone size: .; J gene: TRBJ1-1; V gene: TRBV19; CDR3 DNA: TGTGCCAGTAGTATAAGAACAGGGTATACTTTCTTT; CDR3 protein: CASSIRTGYTFF
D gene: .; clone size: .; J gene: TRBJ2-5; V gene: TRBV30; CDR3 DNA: TGTGCCTGGAGGAAACAGGGGGGAGGGCAAGAGACCCAGTACTTC; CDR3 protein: CAWRKQGGGQETQYF
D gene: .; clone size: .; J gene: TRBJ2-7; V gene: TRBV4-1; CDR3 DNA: TGCGCCAGCAGCCAAGATGCAGCGGACCTCTACGAGCAGTACTTC; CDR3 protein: CASSQDAADLYEQYF
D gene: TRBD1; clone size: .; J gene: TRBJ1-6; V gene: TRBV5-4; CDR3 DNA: TGTGCCAGCAGCGACAGGGGAAGTAATTCACCCCTCCACTTT; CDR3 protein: CASSDRGSNSPLHF
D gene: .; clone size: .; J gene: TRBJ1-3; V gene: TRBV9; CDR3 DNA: TGTGCCAGCAGCGTTGGACAGCGGGCCTCTGGAAACACCATATATTTT; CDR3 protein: CASSVGQRASGNTIYF
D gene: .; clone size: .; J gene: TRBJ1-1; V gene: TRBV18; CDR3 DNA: TGTGCCAGCTCATCCTTGGTCGGGGAGGGCACTGAAGCTTTCTTT; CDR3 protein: CASSSLVGEGTEAFF
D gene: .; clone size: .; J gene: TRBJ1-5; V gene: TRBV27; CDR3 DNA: TGTGCCAGCAGCCCAGGGGCGGGCAATCAGCCCCAGCATTTT; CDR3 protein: CASSPGAGNQPQHF
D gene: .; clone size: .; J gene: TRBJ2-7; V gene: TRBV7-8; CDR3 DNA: TGTGCCAGCAGCCAATCAGGTTACGAGCAGTACTTC; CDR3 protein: CASSQSGYEQYF
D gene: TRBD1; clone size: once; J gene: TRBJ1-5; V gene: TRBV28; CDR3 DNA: TGTGCCAGCAGTTCGCGGGACAGGGTCAATCAGCCCCAGCATTTT; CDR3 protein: CASSSRDRVNQPQHF
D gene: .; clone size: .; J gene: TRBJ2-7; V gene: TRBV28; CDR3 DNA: TGTGCCAGCAGTTTACCCGGACTGAGCTACGAGCAGTACTTC; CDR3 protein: CASSLPGLSYEQYF
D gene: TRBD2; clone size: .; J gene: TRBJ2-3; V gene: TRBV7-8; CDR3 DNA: TGTGCCAGCAGCTCCCTTCGCGGGGAGGGGTCAGATACGCAGTATTTT; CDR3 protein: CASSSLRGEGSDTQYF
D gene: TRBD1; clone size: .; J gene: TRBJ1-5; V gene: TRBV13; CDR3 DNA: TGTGCCAGCAGCTCCTCGGGACTAACCGGGACAGGGCTCATGCCCCAGCATTTT; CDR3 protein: CASSSSGLTGTGLMPQHF
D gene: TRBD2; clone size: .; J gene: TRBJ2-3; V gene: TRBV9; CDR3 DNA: TGTGCCAGCAGCGGTCTAGCGGGAGGATCCACAGATACGCAGTATTTT; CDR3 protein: CASSGLAGGSTDTQYF
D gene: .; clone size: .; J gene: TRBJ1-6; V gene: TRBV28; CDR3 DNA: TGTGCCAGCTTGGGGATGGATTCACCCCTCCACTTT; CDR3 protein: CASLGMDSPLHF
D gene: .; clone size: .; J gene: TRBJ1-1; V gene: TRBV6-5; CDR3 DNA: TGTGCCAGCAGTTACTTTTCTGGGGGAATAGACACTGAAGCTTTCTTT; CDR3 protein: CASSYFSGGIDTEAFF
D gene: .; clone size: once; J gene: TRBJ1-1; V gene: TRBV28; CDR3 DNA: TGTGCCAGCAGTACCTTTGACAGCAACACTGAAGCTTTCTTT; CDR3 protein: CASSTFDSNTEAFF
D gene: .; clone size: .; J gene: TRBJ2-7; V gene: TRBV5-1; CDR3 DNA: TGCGCCAGCAGCTCAGCCGGAGGGGGGTCCTACGAGCAGTACTTC; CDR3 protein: CASSSAGGGSYEQYF
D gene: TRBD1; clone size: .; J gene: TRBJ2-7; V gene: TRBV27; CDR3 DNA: TGTGCCAGCAGTCAGACAGGGGCCTACGAGCAGTACTTC; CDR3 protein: CASSQTGAYEQYF
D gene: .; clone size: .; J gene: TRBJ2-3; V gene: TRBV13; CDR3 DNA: TGTGCCAGCAGCTTAAAGCCCTGGGCGGGCACAGATACGCAGTATTTT; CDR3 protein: CASSLKPWAGTDTQYF
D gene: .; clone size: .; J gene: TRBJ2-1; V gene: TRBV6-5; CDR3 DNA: TGTGCCAGCAGCGTCGGCCTGACTGCGACAAATGAGCAGTTCTTC; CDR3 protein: CASSVGLTATNEQFF
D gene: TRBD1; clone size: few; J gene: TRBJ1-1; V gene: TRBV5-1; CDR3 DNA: TGCGCCAGCAGCTTGGAGGCGGGACAGGGGCCCATCCTTTATATGAACACTGAAGCTTTCTTT; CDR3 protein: CASSLEAGQGPILYMNTEAFF
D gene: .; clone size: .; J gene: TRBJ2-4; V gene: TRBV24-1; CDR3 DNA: TGTGCCACCAGTGATTTGCCCATCCGACAGCCCCCTAAAAACATTCAGTACTTC; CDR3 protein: CATSDLPIRQPPKNIQYF
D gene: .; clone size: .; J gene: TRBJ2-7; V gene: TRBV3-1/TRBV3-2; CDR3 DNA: TGTGCCAGCAGCCAAAATCCATTGCGGCAGACCTACGAGCAGTACTTC; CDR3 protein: CASSQNPLRQTYEQYF
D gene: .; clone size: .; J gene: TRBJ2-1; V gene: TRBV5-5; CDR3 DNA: TGTGCCAGCAGCTTGGAGGCCTACAATGAGCAGTTCTTC; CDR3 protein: CASSLEAYNEQFF
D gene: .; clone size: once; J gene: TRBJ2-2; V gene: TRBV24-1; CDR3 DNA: TGTGCCACCAGTGATTTCAGGGACACCGGGGAGCTGTTTTTT; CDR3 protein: CATSDFRDTGELFF
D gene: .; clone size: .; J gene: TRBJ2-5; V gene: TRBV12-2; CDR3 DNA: TGTGCAAGTCGCTTAGCGCACGGCGGTACCCAAGAGACCCAGTACTTC; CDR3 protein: CASRLAHGGTQETQYF
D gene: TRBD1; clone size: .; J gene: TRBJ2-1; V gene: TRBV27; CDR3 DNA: TGTGCCAGCAGGGAACAGGGGGTAAAGGTCGATGAGCAGTTCTTC; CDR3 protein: CASREQGVKVDEQFF
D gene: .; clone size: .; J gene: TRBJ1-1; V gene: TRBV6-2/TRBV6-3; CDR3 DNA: TGTGCCAGCAGTCCCTTTCTCCCGGGGGGTGCGCCTGAAGCTTTCTTT; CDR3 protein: CASSPFLPGGAPEAFF
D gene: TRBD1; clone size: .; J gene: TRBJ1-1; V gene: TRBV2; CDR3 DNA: TGTGCCAGCAGCCGACAGGGGGCTGAAACTGAAGCTTTCTTT; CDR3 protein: CASSRQGAETEAFF
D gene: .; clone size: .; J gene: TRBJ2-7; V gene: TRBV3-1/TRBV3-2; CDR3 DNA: TGTGCCAGCAGCCAAAGAATCCGTGGTTTCTACGAGCAGTACTTC; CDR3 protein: CASSQRIRGFYEQYF
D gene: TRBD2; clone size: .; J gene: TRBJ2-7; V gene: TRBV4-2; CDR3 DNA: TGTGCCAGCAGCCAAGATTCGGGACTAGCCTCAGCCTACGAGCAGTACTTC; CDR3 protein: CASSQDSGLASAYEQYF
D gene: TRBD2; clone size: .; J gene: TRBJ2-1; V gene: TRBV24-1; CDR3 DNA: TGTGCCACGGGACGCGGGAGCTCCTACAATGAGCAGTTCTTC; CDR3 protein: CATGRGSSYNEQFF
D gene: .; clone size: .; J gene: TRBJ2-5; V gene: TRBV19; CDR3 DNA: TGTGCCAGTAGTATAAACAGTCAAGAGACCCAGTACTTC; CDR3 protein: CASSINSQETQYF
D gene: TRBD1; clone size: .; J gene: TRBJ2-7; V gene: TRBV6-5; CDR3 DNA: TGTGCCAGCAGTTGGGACAGGGGCTACGAGCAGTACTTC; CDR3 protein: CASSWDRGYEQYF
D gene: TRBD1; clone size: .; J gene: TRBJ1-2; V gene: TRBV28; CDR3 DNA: TGTGCCAGCAGTTCCCCGGGGACAGGGGGCGACTATGGCTACACCTTC; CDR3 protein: CASSSPGTGGDYGYTF